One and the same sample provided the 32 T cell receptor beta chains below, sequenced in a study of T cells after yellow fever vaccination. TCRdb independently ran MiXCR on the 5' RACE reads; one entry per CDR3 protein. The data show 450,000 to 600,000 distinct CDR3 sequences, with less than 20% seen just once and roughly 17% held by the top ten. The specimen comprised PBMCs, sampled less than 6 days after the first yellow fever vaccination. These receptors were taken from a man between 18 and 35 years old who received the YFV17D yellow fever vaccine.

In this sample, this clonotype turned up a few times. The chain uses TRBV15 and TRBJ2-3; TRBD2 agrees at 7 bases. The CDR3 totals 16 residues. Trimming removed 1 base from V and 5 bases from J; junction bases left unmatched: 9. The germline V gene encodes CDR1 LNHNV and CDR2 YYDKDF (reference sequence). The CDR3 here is CATSRASGVLEDTQYF. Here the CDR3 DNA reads TGTGCCACCAGCAGAGCCAGCGGGGTACTAGAAGATACGCAGTATTTT.

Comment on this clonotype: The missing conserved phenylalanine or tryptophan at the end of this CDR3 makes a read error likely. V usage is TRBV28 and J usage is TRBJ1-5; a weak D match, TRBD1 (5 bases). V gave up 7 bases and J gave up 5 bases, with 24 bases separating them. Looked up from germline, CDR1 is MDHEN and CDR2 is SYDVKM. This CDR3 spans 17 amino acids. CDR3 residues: CASTTRAIILQDQPQHY. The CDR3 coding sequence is TGTGCCAGCACAACCCGGGCCATTATCTTACAGGATCAGCCCCAGCATTAT.

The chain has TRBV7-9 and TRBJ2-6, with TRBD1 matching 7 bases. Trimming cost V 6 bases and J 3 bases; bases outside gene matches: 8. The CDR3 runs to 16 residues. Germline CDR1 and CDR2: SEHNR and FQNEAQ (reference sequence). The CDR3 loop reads CASSQQGRDGANVLTF. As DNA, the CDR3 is TGTGCCAGCAGTCAACAGGGGCGCGATGGGGCCAACGTCCTGACTTTC. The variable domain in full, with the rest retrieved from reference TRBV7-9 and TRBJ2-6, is DTGVSQNPRHKITKRGQNVTFRCDPISEHNRLYWYRQTLGQGPEFLTYFQNEAQLEKSRLLSDRFSAERPKGSFSTLEIQRTEQGDSAMYLCASSQQGRDGANVLTFGAGSRLTVL.

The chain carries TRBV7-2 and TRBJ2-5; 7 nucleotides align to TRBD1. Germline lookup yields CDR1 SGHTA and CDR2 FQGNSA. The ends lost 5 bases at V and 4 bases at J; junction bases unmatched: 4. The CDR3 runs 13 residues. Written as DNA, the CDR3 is TGTGCCAGCAGCCTGGGACAGACAGAGACCCAGTACTTC. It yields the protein CASSLGQTETQYF. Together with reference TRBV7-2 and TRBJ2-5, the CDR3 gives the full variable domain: GAGVSQSPSNKVTEKGKDVELRCDPISGHTALYWYRQSLGQGLEFLIYFQGNSAPDKSGLPSDRFSAERTGGSVSTLTIQRTQQEDSAVYLCASSLGQTETQYFGPGTRLLVL.

CDR3 region: CASSPLPRGGKETQYF. The CDR3 bases are TGTGCCAGCAGCCCTCTCCCTCGGGGGGGGAAAGAGACCCAGTACTTC. The chain is built from TRBV7-6 and TRBJ2-5, with TRBD2 identical over 8 bases. The V gene end was trimmed by 5 bases and the J gene end by 3 bases; junction bases not matched to a gene: 11. The CDR3 length is 16 residues. CDR1 SGHVS and CDR2 FNYEAQ come from the germline V gene.

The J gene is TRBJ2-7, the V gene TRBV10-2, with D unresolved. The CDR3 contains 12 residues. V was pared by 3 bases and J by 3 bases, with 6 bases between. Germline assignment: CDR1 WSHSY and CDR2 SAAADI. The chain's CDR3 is CASSDYSYEQYF. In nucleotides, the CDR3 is TGCGCCAGCAGTGATTACAGCTACGAGCAGTACTTC.

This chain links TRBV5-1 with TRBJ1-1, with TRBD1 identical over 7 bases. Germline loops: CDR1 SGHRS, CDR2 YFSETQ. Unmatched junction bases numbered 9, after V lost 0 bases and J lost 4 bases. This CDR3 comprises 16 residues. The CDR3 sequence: CASSLEQGLRGTEAFF. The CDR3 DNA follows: TGCGCCAGCAGCTTGGAACAGGGGCTAAGGGGCACTGAAGCTTTCTTT.

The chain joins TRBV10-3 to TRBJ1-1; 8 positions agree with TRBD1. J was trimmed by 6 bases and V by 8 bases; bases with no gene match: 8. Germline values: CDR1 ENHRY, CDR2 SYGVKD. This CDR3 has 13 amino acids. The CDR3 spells CAIRTGSGAEAFF. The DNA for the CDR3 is TGTGCCATCCGGACAGGGTCTGGCGCTGAAGCTTTCTTT.

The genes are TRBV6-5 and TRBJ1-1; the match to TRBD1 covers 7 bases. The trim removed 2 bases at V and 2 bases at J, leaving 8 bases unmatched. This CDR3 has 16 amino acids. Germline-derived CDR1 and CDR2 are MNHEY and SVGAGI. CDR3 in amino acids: CASSYLRQGLNTEAFF. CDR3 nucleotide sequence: TGTGCCAGCAGTTACCTCAGACAGGGCCTAAACACTGAAGCTTTCTTT.

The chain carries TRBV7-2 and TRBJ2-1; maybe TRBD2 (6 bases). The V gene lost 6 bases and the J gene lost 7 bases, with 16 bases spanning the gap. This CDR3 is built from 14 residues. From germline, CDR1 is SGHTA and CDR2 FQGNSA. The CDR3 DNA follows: TGTGCCAGCAGGGAACCCGGGACTCCGAATGAGCAGTTCTTC. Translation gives CASREPGTPNEQFF.

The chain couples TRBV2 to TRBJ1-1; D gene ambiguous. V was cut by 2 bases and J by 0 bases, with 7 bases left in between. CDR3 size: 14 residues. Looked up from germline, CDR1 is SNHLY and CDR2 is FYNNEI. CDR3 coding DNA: TGTGCCAGCAGTGAACAGCGAATGAACACTGAAGCTTTCTTT. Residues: CASSEQRMNTEAFF.

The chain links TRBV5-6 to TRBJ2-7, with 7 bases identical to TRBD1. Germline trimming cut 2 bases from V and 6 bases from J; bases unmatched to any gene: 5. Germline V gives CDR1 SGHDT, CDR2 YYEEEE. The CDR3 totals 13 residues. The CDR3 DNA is TGTGCCAGCAGCTTAAAGAGGGGGCCCGAGCAGTACGTC. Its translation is CASSLKRGPEQYV.

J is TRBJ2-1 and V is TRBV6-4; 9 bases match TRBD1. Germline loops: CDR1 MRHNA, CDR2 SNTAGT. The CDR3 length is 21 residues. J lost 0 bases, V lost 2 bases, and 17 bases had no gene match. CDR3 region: CASSDVGLGQGVLSSYNEQFF. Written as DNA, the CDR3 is TGTGCCAGCAGTGACGTGGGATTGGGACAGGGAGTCTTAAGCTCCTACAATGAGCAGTTCTTC.

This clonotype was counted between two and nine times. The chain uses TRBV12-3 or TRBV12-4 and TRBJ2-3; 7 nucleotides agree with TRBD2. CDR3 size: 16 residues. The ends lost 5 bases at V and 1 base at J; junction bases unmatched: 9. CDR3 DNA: TGTGCCAGCAGTCCCTCTAGCGGACTAGGCACAGATACGCAGTATTTT. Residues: CASSPSSGLGTDTQYF.

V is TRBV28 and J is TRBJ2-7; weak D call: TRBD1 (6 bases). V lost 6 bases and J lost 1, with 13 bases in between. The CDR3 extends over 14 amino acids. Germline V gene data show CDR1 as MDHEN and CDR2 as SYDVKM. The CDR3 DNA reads TGTGCCAGCAGCCGGACAGTCTATTCCTACGAGCAGTACGTC. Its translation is CASSRTVYSYEQYV.

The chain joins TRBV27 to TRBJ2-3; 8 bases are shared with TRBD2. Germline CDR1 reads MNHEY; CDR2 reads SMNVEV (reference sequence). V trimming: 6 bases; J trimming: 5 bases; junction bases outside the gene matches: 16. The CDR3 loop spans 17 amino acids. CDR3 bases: TGTGCCAGCAGCCCATCGATAGCGGGGCCGGGGGTAGATACGCAGTATTTT. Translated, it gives CASSPSIAGPGVDTQYF.

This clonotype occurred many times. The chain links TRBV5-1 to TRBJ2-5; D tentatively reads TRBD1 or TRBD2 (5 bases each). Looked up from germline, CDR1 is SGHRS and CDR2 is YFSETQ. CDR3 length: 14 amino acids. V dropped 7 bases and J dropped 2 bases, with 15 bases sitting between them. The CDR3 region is CASGATGGQETQYF. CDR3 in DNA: TGCGCCAGCGGAGCCACAGGAGGACAAGAGACCCAGTACTTC.

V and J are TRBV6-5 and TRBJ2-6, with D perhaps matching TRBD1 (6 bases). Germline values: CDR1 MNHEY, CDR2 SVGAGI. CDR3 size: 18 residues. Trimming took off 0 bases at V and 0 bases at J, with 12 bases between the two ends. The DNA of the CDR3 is TGTGCCAGCAGTTACTCAATTACAGGGAGCTCTGGGGCCAACGTCCTGACTTTC. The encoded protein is CASSYSITGSSGANVLTF.

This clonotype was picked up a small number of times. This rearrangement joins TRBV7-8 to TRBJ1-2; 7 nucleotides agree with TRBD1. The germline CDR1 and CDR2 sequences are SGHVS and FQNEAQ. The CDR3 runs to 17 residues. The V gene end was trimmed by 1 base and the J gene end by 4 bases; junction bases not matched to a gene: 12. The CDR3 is CASSLELGQELLYGYTF. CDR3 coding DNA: TGTGCCAGCAGCTTAGAGCTCGGACAGGAACTTCTCTATGGCTACACCTTC.

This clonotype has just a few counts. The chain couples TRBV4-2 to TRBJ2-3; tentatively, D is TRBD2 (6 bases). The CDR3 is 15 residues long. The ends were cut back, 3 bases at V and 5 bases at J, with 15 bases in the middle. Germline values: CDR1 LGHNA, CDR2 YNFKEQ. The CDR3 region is CASSQEGFRGDTQYF. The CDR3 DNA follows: TGTGCCAGCAGCCAGGAGGGCTTCCGCGGAGATACGCAGTATTTT.

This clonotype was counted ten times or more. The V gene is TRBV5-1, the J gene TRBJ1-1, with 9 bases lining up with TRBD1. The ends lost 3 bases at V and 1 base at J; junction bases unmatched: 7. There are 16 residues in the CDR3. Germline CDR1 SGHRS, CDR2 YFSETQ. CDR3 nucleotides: TGCGCCAGCAGCTCGACCCCGGGACAGGGGAACACTGAAGCTTTCTTT. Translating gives CASSSTPGQGNTEAFF.

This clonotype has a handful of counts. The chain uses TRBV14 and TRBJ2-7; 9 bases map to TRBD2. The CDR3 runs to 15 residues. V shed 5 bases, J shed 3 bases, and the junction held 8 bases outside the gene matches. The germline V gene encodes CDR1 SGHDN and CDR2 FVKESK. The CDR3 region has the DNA TGTGCCAGCAGCTTGACGATTAGCGGGGGCTACGAGCAGTACTTC. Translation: CASSLTISGGYEQYF.

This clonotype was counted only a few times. In DNA form, the CDR3 reads TGTGCCAGCAGCTTTCGGACTAGCGGGGCTCCTAGCACAGATACGCAGTATTTT. It encodes CASSFRTSGAPSTDTQYF. The rearrangement links TRBV11-1 to TRBJ2-3; 12 bases match TRBD2. With 3 bases clipped from V and 0 bases from J, the junction kept 7 bases outside the gene matches. The CDR3 runs 18 residues. In germline, CDR1 is SGHAT, CDR2 FQDESV (reference sequence).

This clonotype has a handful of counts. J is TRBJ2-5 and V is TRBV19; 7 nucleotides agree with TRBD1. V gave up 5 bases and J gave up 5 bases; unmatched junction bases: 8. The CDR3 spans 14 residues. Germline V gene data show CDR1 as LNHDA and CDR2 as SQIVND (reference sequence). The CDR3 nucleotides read TGTGCCAGTAGTGGTACAGGGGCTGGGGAGACCCAGTACTTC. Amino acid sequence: CASSGTGAGETQYF.

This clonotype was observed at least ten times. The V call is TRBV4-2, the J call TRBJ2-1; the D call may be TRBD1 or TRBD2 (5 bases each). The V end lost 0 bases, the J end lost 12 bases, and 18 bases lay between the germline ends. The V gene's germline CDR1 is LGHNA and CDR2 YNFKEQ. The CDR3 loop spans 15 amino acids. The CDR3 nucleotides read TGTGCCAGCAGCCAAGACGTCGGGACCCAAAGGGTGCAGTTCTTC. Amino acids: CASSQDVGTQRVQFF.

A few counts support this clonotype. Here the CDR3 reads CASSLGARYEQYV. The CDR3 DNA reads as TGTGCCAGCAGCTTGGGGGCCCGCTACGAGCAGTACGTC. This chain joins TRBV7-9 and TRBJ2-7; TRBD1 is a possible D gene (6 bases). V dropped 3 bases and J dropped 3 bases, with 9 bases sitting between them. The germline CDR1 and CDR2 sequences are SEHNR and FQNEAQ (reference sequence). The CDR3 extends over 13 amino acids.

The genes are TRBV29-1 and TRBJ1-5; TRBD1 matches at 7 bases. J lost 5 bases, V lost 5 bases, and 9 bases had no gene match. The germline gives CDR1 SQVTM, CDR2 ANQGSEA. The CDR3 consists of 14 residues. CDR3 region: CSVSVTGKDQPQHF. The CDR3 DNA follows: TGCAGCGTTTCCGTGACAGGGAAAGATCAGCCCCAGCATTTT.

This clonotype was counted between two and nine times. DNA of the CDR3: TGTGCCAGCAGTTTTGGGGCCAGCAACACTGAAGCTTTCTTT. Amino acids: CASSFGASNTEAFF. The chain recombines TRBV12-3 or TRBV12-4 with TRBJ1-1; possible D gene TRBD1, 5 bases. CDR3 length: 14 amino acids. With 3 bases removed from V and 2 bases from J, the gap between germline ends came to 10 bases.

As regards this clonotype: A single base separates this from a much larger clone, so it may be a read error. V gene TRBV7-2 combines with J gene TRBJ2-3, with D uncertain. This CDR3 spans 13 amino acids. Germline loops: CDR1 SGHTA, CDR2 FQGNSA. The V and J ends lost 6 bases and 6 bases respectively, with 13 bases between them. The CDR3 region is CASRRTHRDTQYF. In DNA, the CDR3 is TGTGCCAGCAGACGCACCCACCGGGATACGCAGTATTTT. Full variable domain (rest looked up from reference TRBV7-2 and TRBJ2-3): GAGVSQSPSNKVTEKGKDVELRCDPISGHTALYWYRQSLGQGLEFLIYFQGNSAPDKSGLPSDRFSAERTGGSVSTLTIQRTQQEDSAVYLCASRRTHRDTQYFGPGTRLTVL.

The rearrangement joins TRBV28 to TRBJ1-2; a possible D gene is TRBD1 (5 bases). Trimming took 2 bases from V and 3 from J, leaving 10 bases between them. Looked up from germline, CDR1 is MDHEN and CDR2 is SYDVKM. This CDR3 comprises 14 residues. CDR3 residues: CASSLGGQDYGYTF. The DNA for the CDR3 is TGTGCCAGCAGTTTAGGCGGACAAGACTATGGCTACACCTTC.

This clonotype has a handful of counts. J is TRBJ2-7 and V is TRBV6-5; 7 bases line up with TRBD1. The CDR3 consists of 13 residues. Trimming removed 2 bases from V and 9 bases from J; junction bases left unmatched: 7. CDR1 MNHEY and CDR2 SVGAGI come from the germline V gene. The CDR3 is CASSYTDRDGQYF. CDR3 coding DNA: TGTGCCAGCAGTTACACCGACAGGGACGGGCAGTACTTC.

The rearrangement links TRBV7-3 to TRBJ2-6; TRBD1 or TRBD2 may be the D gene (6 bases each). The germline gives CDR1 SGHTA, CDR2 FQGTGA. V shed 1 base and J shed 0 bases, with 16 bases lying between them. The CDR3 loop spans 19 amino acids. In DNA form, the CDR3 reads TGTGCCAGCAGCTTAATTTTCGGGGGCGCATACTCTGGGGCCAACGTCCTGACTTTC. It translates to CASSLIFGGAYSGANVLTF. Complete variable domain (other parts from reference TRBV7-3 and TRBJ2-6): GAGVSQTPSNKVTEKGKYVELRCDPISGHTALYWYRQSLGQGPEFLIYFQGTGAADDSGLPNDRFFAVRPEGSVSTLKIQRTERGDSAVYLCASSLIFGGAYSGANVLTFGAGSRLTVL.